These 20 T cell receptor beta chains share one sample of origin, sequenced in a study of T-cell reconstitution after alpha-beta-depleted transplantation in children. Using unique molecular identifiers, the investigators prepared the TCRbeta library. TCRdb re-analysed the PCR reads in MiXCR, keeping a single row per CDR3 protein. The repertoire holds some 550,000 distinct CDR3 sequences, with about 18% as singletons. The material sequenced was PBMCs from the stem cell graft donor, taken from the stem cell graft. The origin of the receptors is a human donor who donated a stem cell graft to a child with acute lymphoblastic leukemia.

This chain uses TRBV10-3 with TRBJ1-2; 10 bases match TRBD1. The junction had 4 bases not matched to a gene; V was cut back by 6 bases and J by 6 bases. CDR1 and CDR2 from the germline V gene are ENHRY and SYGVKD. The CDR3 has 13 residues. The CDR3 DNA sequence: TGTGCCATCAGAGCCGGGACAGGGGATGGCTACACCTTC. Translated: CAIRAGTGDGYTF.

This clonotype turned up a few times. The CDR3 region has the DNA TGCGCCAGCAGCTTGGCCGGCGGGACTGCCATTTACGAGCAGTACTTC. Protein product: CASSLAGGTAIYEQYF. This rearrangement joins TRBV5-1 to TRBJ2-7; the D gene is possibly TRBD2 (6 bases). This CDR3 is built from 16 residues. Germline assignment: CDR1 SGHRS and CDR2 YFSETQ. V lost 0 bases and J lost 4, with 17 bases in between.

V and J are TRBV6-1 and TRBJ1-6; 9 positions agree with TRBD1. The CDR3 is made up of 15 amino acids. The V segment lost 0 bases and the J segment 9 bases; nucleotides outside the gene matches: 3. The germline V gene has CDR1 MNHNS and CDR2 SASEGT. DNA for the CDR3: TGTGCCAGCAGTGAAGCTACAGGGGGCGGTTCACCCCTCCACTTT. Translating it yields CASSEATGGGSPLHF.

This clonotype was counted a few times. The chain uses TRBV5-1 and TRBJ2-7; 8 nucleotides line up with TRBD1. The ends lost 4 bases at V and 3 bases at J; junction bases unmatched: 9. CDR1 is SGHRS, CDR2 YFSETQ, per germline. This CDR3 has 15 residues. Here the CDR3 reads CASSAWTGINYEQYF. CDR3 in DNA: TGCGCCAGCAGCGCCTGGACAGGGATTAACTACGAGCAGTACTTC.

The chain is built from TRBV27 and TRBJ1-5; D is perhaps TRBD1 (6 bases). This CDR3 contains 14 residues. V lost 4 bases and J 3 bases, leaving 10 bases between the germline ends. The V gene's germline CDR1 is MNHEY and CDR2 SMNVEV (reference sequence). The CDR3 spells CASSSDRSNQPQHF. Written as DNA, the CDR3 is TGTGCCAGCAGTTCGGACAGATCCAATCAGCCCCAGCATTTT.

This clonotype was seen a handful of times. This chain joins TRBV29-1 and TRBJ2-1; 10 bases match TRBD2. CDR3 length equals 14 residues. The germline gives CDR1 SQVTM, CDR2 ANQGSEA. V lost 6 bases to trimming and J lost 1 base; unmatched junction nucleotides: 3. The DNA for the CDR3 is TGCAGCGTGCCGGGACTAGCGTCCTACAATGAGCAGTTCTTC. It yields the protein CSVPGLASYNEQFF.

This clonotype was observed a handful of times. This chain uses TRBV2 with TRBJ2-2; TRBD2 might be the D (5 bases). CDR3 length: 15 amino acids. V gave up 5 bases and J gave up 0 bases, with 10 bases separating them. From germline, CDR1 is SNHLY and CDR2 FYNNEI. The CDR3 sequence: CASSKRQPNTGELFF. CDR3 sequence (DNA): TGTGCCAGCAGTAAGCGGCAACCGAACACCGGGGAGCTGTTTTTT.

CDR3 region: CASSLDRGLDEQYF. The CDR3 DNA sequence: TGTGCCAGCAGTCTCGACAGGGGGCTGGACGAGCAGTACTTC. This chain links TRBV25-1 with TRBJ2-7; 10 bases match TRBD1. The CDR3 loop spans 14 amino acids. Germline-derived CDR1 and CDR2 are MGHDK and SYGVNS. J lost 5 bases, V lost 5 bases, and 6 bases had no gene match.

This clonotype was counted between two and nine times. J is TRBJ2-7 and V is TRBV20-1; 10 bases line up with TRBD2. This CDR3 has 16 amino acids. Germline loops: CDR1 DFQATT, CDR2 SNEGSKA (reference sequence). V dropped 2 bases and J dropped 1; count of bases not matched to a gene: 8. CDR3 nucleotides: TGCAGTGCTAGACGTTTACTAGCGGGAAGGTCCTACGAGCAGTACTTC. Its protein product is CSARRLLAGRSYEQYF.

This clonotype was observed many times. The V and J genes are TRBV27 and TRBJ2-7; 11 positions match TRBD2. The CDR3 covers 12 residues. J was trimmed by 4 bases and V by 10 bases; bases with no gene match: 3. Germline values: CDR1 MNHEY, CDR2 SMNVEV (reference sequence). This chain's CDR3 is CATGTSGYEQYF. CDR3 DNA: TGTGCCACCGGGACTAGCGGTTACGAGCAGTACTTC.

The J gene is TRBJ2-7, the V gene TRBV7-3; 10 bases are shared with TRBD1. The ends lost 5 bases at V and 2 bases at J; junction bases unmatched: 6. This CDR3 spans 15 amino acids. Per germline, CDR1 SGHTA and CDR2 FQGTGA. CDR3 amino acids: CASSRPGQGPYEQYF. CDR3 coding DNA: TGTGCCAGCAGCCGACCGGGACAGGGGCCCTACGAGCAGTACTTC.

This clonotype has just a few counts. This rearrangement joins TRBV10-2 to TRBJ2-1; 8 bases agree with TRBD2. In germline, CDR1 is WSHSY, CDR2 SAAADI. Germline trimming cut 4 bases from V and 8 bases from J; bases unmatched to any gene: 4. The CDR3 covers 13 residues. CDR3 residues: CASSGGLVHEQFF. In DNA, the CDR3 is TGCGCCAGCAGTGGGGGACTAGTCCATGAGCAGTTCTTC.

The V call is TRBV7-6, the J call TRBJ2-3; possible D gene TRBD2, 5 bases. The ends were cut back, 1 base at V and 5 bases at J, with 10 bases in the middle. Germline values: CDR1 SGHVS, CDR2 FNYEAQ. The CDR3 contains 14 residues. Here the CDR3 DNA reads TGTGCCAGCAGCTTAGGGCTAGCAGAAGATACGCAGTATTTT. This encodes CASSLGLAEDTQYF.

This chain connects TRBV12-3 or TRBV12-4 to TRBJ2-5; unclear D gene. V shed 2 bases and J shed 5 bases, with 18 bases lying between them. The CDR3 covers 16 residues. The CDR3 sequence: CASSLRRPVFGETQYF. For the CDR3, the DNA is TGTGCCAGCAGTTTACGGCGCCCAGTGTTCGGTGAGACCCAGTACTTC.

The J gene is TRBJ2-1, the V gene TRBV12-3 or TRBV12-4; 12 positions match TRBD2. Trimming removed 6 bases from V and 8 bases from J; junction bases left unmatched: 11. CDR3 length equals 16 residues. CDR3 loop: CASSHLAGGPEHEQFF. The CDR3 region has the DNA TGTGCCAGCAGCCATCTAGCGGGAGGGCCCGAGCATGAGCAGTTCTTC.

This clonotype was counted only a few times. V and J are TRBV3-1 and TRBJ2-1, with 11 bases identical to TRBD2. The CDR3 sequence is 17 residues long. In germline, CDR1 is LGHDT, CDR2 YNNKEL (reference sequence). J gave up 9 bases and V 3 bases, and 13 bases lay outside the gene matches. The CDR3 protein is CASSHSLTSGNIGEQFF. The CDR3 DNA reads as TGTGCCAGCAGCCACTCATTGACTAGCGGGAATATCGGTGAGCAGTTCTTC.

The chain employs TRBV10-1 and TRBJ2-1, with D possibly TRBD2 on 5 matching bases. CDR3 size: 13 residues. CDR1 is WNHNN, CDR2 SYGVQD, per germline (reference sequence). The V and J ends lost 3 bases and 9 bases respectively, with 12 bases between them. This CDR3 is CASSDPPRGEQFF. The CDR3 nucleotides read TGCGCCAGCAGTGATCCTCCCCGGGGTGAGCAGTTCTTC.

This clonotype was seen a few times. This chain links TRBV11-2 with TRBJ1-6; D is unresolved. The length of the CDR3 is 17 residues. V lost 7 bases, J lost 0 bases, and 16 bases lay in between. Germline V gene lookup returns CDR1 SGHAT and CDR2 FQNNGV. CDR3 nucleotide sequence: TGTGCCAGCACGTCCCGCACTACAAGCTCCTATAATTCACCCCTCCACTTT. Protein sequence: CASTSRTTSSYNSPLHF.

The chain couples TRBV5-1 to TRBJ2-7; 9 bases are a match to TRBD1. J gave up 6 bases and V 3 bases, and 7 bases lay outside the gene matches. This CDR3 region has 14 residues. Germline assignment: CDR1 SGHRS and CDR2 YFSETQ. CDR3 protein: CASSSPGQGAEQYF. CDR3 coding DNA: TGCGCCAGCAGCTCCCCGGGACAGGGAGCCGAGCAGTACTTC.

The table lists this clonotype with a few counts. This sequence joins TRBV4-1 and TRBJ2-2; D gene ambiguous. Germline CDR1 reads MGHRA; CDR2 reads YSYEKL. V lost 0 bases, J lost 7 bases, and 3 bases lay in between. This CDR3 is built from 12 residues. CDR3 nucleotide sequence: TGCGCCAGCAGCCAAGAGATCGGGGAGCTGTTTTTT. Translation gives CASSQEIGELFF.